The present T cell receptor (beta chain) was sequenced within a study of T cell changes during pregnancy in multiple sclerosis. Germline V CDR1 and CDR2: MNHEY, SVGAGI. This CDR3 is built from 11 residues. Trimming took off 7 bases at V and 5 bases at J, with 8 bases between the two ends. Libraries were prepared by immunoSEQ multiplex PCR; TCRdb keeps only in-frame clonotypes and omits some of them. The sample carries about 80,000 clones, 85% to 95% recorded once. The sample here was peripheral blood, taken in the third trimester of pregnancy. The sequence was collected from a female donor with multiple sclerosis, enrolled in a pregnancy study. The V and J genes are TRBV6-5 and TRBJ1-1; D gene unclear. CDR3 sequence (DNA): TGTGCCAGCATTTCCGGGACTGAAGCTTTCTTT. This codes for CASISGTEAFF.